The 10 T cell receptor beta chains listed next were all sequenced from one sample in a study of human T cells and chemical hapten exposure. Time point noted: patch test 1, 2 weeks after DPC sensitization. The treatment: therapeutic diphenylcyclopropenone sensitization with weekly scalp DPC. TCRdb independently ran MiXCR on the RACE reads; one entry per CDR3 protein. The data contain 75,000 to 90,000 distinct CDR3 sequences, approximately 10% of them singletons. The source material was whole blood, sampled in connection with sensitization to the hapten diphenylcyclopropenone (DPC). The origin of the receptors is a woman aged 60-75 years with alopecia areata. Some clones in this sample may be carry-over from other donors' samples.

This clonotype has ten or more counts. One end of the junction is discordant with germline, which a read error may explain. The J gene is TRBJ1-2, the V gene TRBV5-5; 7 bases agree with TRBD1. Germline V gene sequence: CDR1 SGHKS, CDR2 YYEKEE (reference sequence). CDR3 length: 13 residues. The DNA for the CDR3 is TGTGCCAGCCACACCCGTAGCGACAGGGCAATATCATTC. Translation gives CASHTRSDRAISF.

This clonotype was seen many times. The chain has TRBV5-1 and TRBJ2-6, with D perhaps TRBD2 (5 bases). The V gene's germline CDR1 is SGHRS and CDR2 YFSETQ. The CDR3 runs 16 residues. V dropped 4 bases and J dropped 0 bases, with 11 bases sitting between them. This CDR3 is CASSPREGSGANVLTF. DNA for the CDR3: TGCGCCAGCAGCCCCCGCGAGGGCTCTGGGGCCAACGTCCTGACTTTC. The variable domain in full, with the rest retrieved from reference TRBV5-1 and TRBJ2-6, is KAGVTQTPRYLIKTRGQQVTLSCSPISGHRSVSWYQQTPGQGLQFLFEYFSETQRNKGNFPGRFSGRQFSNSRSEMNVSTLELGDSALYLCASSPREGSGANVLTFGAGSRLTVL.

The V and J genes are TRBV4-1 and TRBJ2-4; D unresolved. Trimming left V 5 bases short and J 5 bases short, with 7 bases between. Germline V gives CDR1 MGHRA, CDR2 YSYEKL. This CDR3 is 12 amino acids long. The CDR3 bases are TGCGCCAGCAGCGGACGTGAAAACATTCAGTACTTC. This gives the protein CASSGRENIQYF.

This clonotype appeared a few times. The chain joins TRBV6-6 to TRBJ2-1; TRBD1 aligns across 9 bases. This CDR3 has 15 amino acids. CDR1 is MNHNY and CDR2 is SVGAGI in the germline V gene (reference sequence). The trim removed 1 base at V and 5 bases at J, leaving 3 bases unmatched. The CDR3 loop is CASSYWDRADNEQFF. The CDR3 DNA follows: TGTGCCAGCAGTTACTGGGACAGGGCCGACAATGAGCAGTTCTTC.

V and J are TRBV7-8 and TRBJ1-5; 10 positions match TRBD1. Per germline, CDR1 SGHVS and CDR2 FQNEAQ. V shed 5 bases, J shed 4 bases, and the junction held 5 bases outside the gene matches. This CDR3 region has 15 residues. The CDR3 DNA reads TGTGCCAGCAGCCGGGACAGGGGATGGAATCAGCCCCAGCATTTT. It codes for CASSRDRGWNQPQHF.

DNA for the CDR3: TGTGCCAGCTCACCCTACCGACAGGGGACTTCCTATAATTCACCCCTCCACTTT. It translates to CASSPYRQGTSYNSPLHF. V gene TRBV18 combines with J gene TRBJ1-6; 8 bases fit TRBD1. From germline, CDR1 is KGHSH and CDR2 LQKENI. J gave up 1 base and V 3 bases, and 8 bases lay outside the gene matches. The CDR3 loop spans 18 amino acids.

The chain combines TRBV6-5 with TRBJ2-1; 10 bases align to TRBD1. J was trimmed by 9 bases and V by 8 bases; bases with no gene match: 4. Per the germline V gene, CDR1 is MNHEY and CDR2 is SVGAGI. There are 12 residues in the CDR3. In DNA, the CDR3 is TGTGCCAGCGGACAGGGGGAAGGTGAGCAGTTCTTC. This sequence encodes CASGQGEGEQFF.

This clonotype has just a few counts. The rearrangement joins TRBV4-1 to TRBJ2-2; no firm D call. The V gene lost 5 bases and the J gene lost 0 bases, with 10 bases spanning the gap. Germline V gene sequence: CDR1 MGHRA, CDR2 YSYEKL. The CDR3 is 15 residues long. The DNA for the CDR3 is TGCGCCAGCAGCGCGTGGGCCCCGAACACCGGGGAGCTGTTTTTT. Its protein is CASSAWAPNTGELFF.

This clonotype was observed at least ten times. Written as DNA, the CDR3 is TGCAGTGCCGACGCGGACAATTCGGCCTATGGCTACACCTTC. Translating gives CSADADNSAYGYTF. This rearrangement joins TRBV20-1 to TRBJ1-2; possible D gene TRBD1, 5 bases. CDR1 and CDR2 (germline): DFQATT, SNEGSKA (reference sequence). The CDR3 sequence is 14 residues long. The germline V and J ends were trimmed by 6 bases and 4 bases, with 18 bases remaining between them.

A few counts support this clonotype. CDR3 sequence: CASSYQRGVSSSTDTQYF. The CDR3 DNA reads TGTGCCAGCAGTTACCAGCGTGGAGTGAGCAGTAGCACAGATACGCAGTATTTT. This rearrangement joins TRBV6-2 or TRBV6-3 to TRBJ2-3, with no clear D. Germline CDR1 and CDR2: MNHEY and SVGEGT. The length of the CDR3 is 18 residues. Trimming cost V 2 bases and J 0 bases, with 18 bases left between them.